The present entry profiles one T cell receptor (beta chain) with its context. This sample is drawn from a study of T cells in severe cutaneous drug reactions. Study at large: Blister fluids or cells and PBMC were collected from patients in acute or recovery stage.

Carbamazepine had induced Stevens-Johnson syndrome or toxic epidermal necrolysis in the sequenced donors. TCR subtype-specific primers in iRepertoire multiplex PCR prepared libraries for bulk and single-cell sequencing. TCRdb re-called the multiplex PCR reads; every CDR3 protein appears as one record, without DNA. Recorded for this sample: 9,500 to 11,000 distinct CDR3 sequences. The TCR originated in a human donor with Stevens-Johnson syndrome, a severe cutaneous drug reaction. The sequenced material came from cells from a skin blister.

Here the CDR3 reads CSVQGFGHTIYF. This chain connects TRBV29-1 to TRBJ1-3. The CDR3 contains 12 residues. Germline CDR1 SQVTM, CDR2 ANQGSEA.